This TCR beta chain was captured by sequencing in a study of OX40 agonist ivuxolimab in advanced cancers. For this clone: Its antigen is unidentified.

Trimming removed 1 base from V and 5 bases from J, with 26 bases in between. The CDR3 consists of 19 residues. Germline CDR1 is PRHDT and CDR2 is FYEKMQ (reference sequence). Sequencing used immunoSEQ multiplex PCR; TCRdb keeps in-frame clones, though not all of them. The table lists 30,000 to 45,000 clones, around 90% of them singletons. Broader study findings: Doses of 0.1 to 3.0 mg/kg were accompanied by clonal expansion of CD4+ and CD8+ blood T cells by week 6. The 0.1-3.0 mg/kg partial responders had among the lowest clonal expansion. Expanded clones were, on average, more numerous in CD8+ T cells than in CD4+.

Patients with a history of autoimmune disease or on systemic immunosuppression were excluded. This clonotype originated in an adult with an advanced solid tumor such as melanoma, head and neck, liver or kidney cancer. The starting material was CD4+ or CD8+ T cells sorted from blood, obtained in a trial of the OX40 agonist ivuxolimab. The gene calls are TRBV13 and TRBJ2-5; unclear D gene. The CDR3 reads CASSLVNKWAERAIETQYF. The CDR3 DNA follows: TGTGCCAGCAGCTTAGTAAATAAGTGGGCGGAACGTGCAATTGAGACCCAGTACTTC.